These 27 T cell receptor beta chains were all obtained from the same sample, sequenced in a study of CD8+CD57+ T cells in acquired aplastic anemia. TCR beta VDJ and CDR3 profiles were obtained from a genomic DNA template. TCRdb ran MiXCR on the reads and lists one entry per CDR3 protein. The sample has about 260,000 distinct CDR3 sequences, roughly 82% seen once. The sequenced patients had an expansion of CD8+CD57+ cells seen by flow cytometry. What was sequenced was sorted CD4+, CD8+, or CD8+CD57+ T cells (not recorded which) from PBMCs. The source of these receptors is a human donor with aplastic anemia.

Comment on this clonotype: The junction departs from the called germline gene at one end, perhaps through a read error. This rearrangement joins TRBV6-2 or TRBV6-3 to TRBJ2-3; 15 bases line up with TRBD2. This CDR3 is 19 amino acids long. Germline V gene data show CDR1 as MNHEY and CDR2 as SVGEGT. DNA for the CDR3: TGTGCCAGCAGTGACTCCACCGGGACTAGCGGGAGGACCCCAGATACGCAGTATTTT. Its protein product is CASSDSTGTSGRTPDTQYF.

This clonotype was recorded only once. A read error may account for a junction end that differs from germline. J is TRBJ1-2 and V is TRBV7-9; perhaps TRBD1 as D (5 bases). The CDR3 extends over 16 amino acids. Germline V CDR1 and CDR2: SEHNR, FQNEAQ (reference sequence). The CDR3 nucleotides are TGTGCCAGCAGCCCTGTAGGGACGGTCGAGGACTACGGCTACACCTTC. It specifies CASSPVGTVEDYGYTF.

The chain recombines TRBV19 with TRBJ2-1; D is possibly TRBD2 (5 bases). The V gene's germline CDR1 is LNHDA and CDR2 SQIVND (reference sequence). The CDR3 runs 16 residues. V dropped 9 bases and J dropped 8 bases, with 26 bases sitting between them. The DNA for the CDR3 is TGTGCCAGCAGCCAAGGGAGCGGAAACGACAAGGATGAGCAGTTCTTC. Translated: CASSQGSGNDKDEQFF. The whole variable domain, filled in from reference TRBV19 and TRBJ2-1, reads DGGITQSPKYLFRKEGQNVTLSCEQNLNHDAMYWYRQDPGQGLRLIYYSQIVNDFQKGDIAEGYSVSREKKESFPLTVTSAQKNPTAFYLCASSQGSGNDKDEQFFGPGTRLTVL.

V gene TRBV9 combines with J gene TRBJ2-1, with unresolved D. This CDR3 comprises 15 residues. Germline CDR1 SGDLS, CDR2 YYNGEE. V was shortened by 3 bases and J by 14 bases, with 24 bases between the two germline ends. The CDR3 is CASSEGSDTHYFEFF. The CDR3 DNA follows: TGTGCCAGCAGCGAAGGGTCAGATACGCACTATTTTGAGTTCTTC.

As to this clonotype: Because the CDR3 is missing its conserved closing phenylalanine or tryptophan, this is likely a read error. No DNA is shown, since the ends of the CDR3 on it are uncertain; the CDR3 is the one TCRdb lists. The rearrangement joins TRBV7-2 to TRBJ2-7; TRBD2, the D gene given by the table, was not confirmed from the DNA. In germline, CDR1 is SGHTA, CDR2 FQGNSA. From its first to its last residue, the CDR3 has 13 amino acids. The CDR3 here is CASSLTSGSGDTH.

Details on this clonotype: At one boundary the junction diverges from the germline segment, which might be a read error. The chain employs TRBV9 and TRBJ1-1; D uncertain. The CDR3 has 15 residues. Germline CDR1 and CDR2: SGDLS and YYNGEE. CDR3 sequence reads: CASSLETSGSTEAFF. The CDR3 nucleotides read TGTGCCAGCAGCCTAGAGACGAGCGGGAGCACTGAGGCTTTCTTT.

Regarding this clonotype: The DNA is omitted, as the CDR3 cannot be located on it reliably, and the CDR3 follows TCRdb's listing. This chain links TRBV7-9 with TRBJ1-2. The CDR3 length is 16 residues, termini included. Germline CDR1 reads SEHNR; CDR2 reads FQNEAQ (reference sequence). CDR3 loop: CASGGARNSQYFGYTF.

This clonotype was observed a few times. The chain links TRBV20-1 to TRBJ2-3; either TRBD1 or TRBD2 may supply D (6 bases each). The germline V and J ends were trimmed by 0 bases and 0 bases, with 13 bases remaining between them. CDR3 length: 16 amino acids. Germline CDR1 and CDR2: DFQATT and SNEGSKA (reference sequence). CDR3 bases: TGCAGTGCTAGAGATAAGGGGGGCCCAAGCACAGATACGCAGTATTTT. This sequence encodes CSARDKGGPSTDTQYF.

The genes are TRBV7-9 and TRBJ2-5; no firm D call. Trimming removed 2 bases from V and 2 bases from J, with 12 bases in between. Germline lookup yields CDR1 SEHNR and CDR2 FQNEAQ (reference sequence). This CDR3 region has 15 residues. This CDR3 reads CASSLKGRLQETQYF. For the CDR3, the DNA is TGTGCCAGCAGCTTAAAAGGTCGGCTACAAGAGACCCAGTACTTC.

As to this clonotype: One end of the junction does not line up with germline, which may come from a read error. The chain employs TRBV15 and TRBJ2-3; D might be TRBD1 (5 bases). The CDR3 has 14 amino acids. The V gene's germline CDR1 is LNHNV and CDR2 YYDKDF (reference sequence). The DNA for the CDR3 is TGTGCCAGCAGCGACAGTACCTTAGCCGATACGCAGTACTTT. Amino acids: CASSDSTLADTQYF.

The V and J genes are TRBV24-1 and TRBJ2-7; 8 bases map to TRBD1. With V trimmed by 11 bases and J by 3 bases, 17 bases remained unmatched. The CDR3 is 16 amino acids. Germline V CDR1 and CDR2: KGHDR, SFDVKD. The CDR3 loop is CASRTPGQAILYEQYV. CDR3 bases: TGTGCCAGCAGGACACCGGGACAGGCGATCCTCTACGAGCAGTACGTC.

The sample holds many counts of this clonotype. The V call is TRBV18, the J call TRBJ1-2, with 10 bases aligning to TRBD1. The CDR3 covers 14 residues. The junction had 0 bases not matched to a gene; V was cut back by 3 bases and J by 2 bases. CDR1 KGHSH and CDR2 LQKENI come from the germline V gene. The chain's CDR3 is CASSPGQGNYGYTF. In nucleotides, the CDR3 is TGTGCCAGCTCACCGGGACAGGGGAACTATGGCTACACCTTC.

V and J are TRBV7-8 and TRBJ1-1, with D possibly TRBD1 on 6 matching bases. This CDR3 is 16 amino acids long. Germline-derived CDR1 and CDR2 are SGHVS and FQNEAQ. V was trimmed by 1 base and J by 11 bases, leaving 23 bases between them. DNA of the CDR3: TGTGCCAGCAGCTTAGGGCCAAACGGGACAAACCTTGACGCTTTCTTT. Amino acid sequence: CASSLGPNGTNLDAFF.

The V and J genes are TRBV7-8 and TRBJ2-7; 7 nucleotides align to TRBD2. The CDR3 sequence is 13 residues long. CDR1 SGHVS and CDR2 FQNEAQ come from the germline V gene. The CDR3 DNA is TGTGCCAGCAGCTTAGCGGGAGGGGACGATACGCAGGTC. Amino acid sequence: CASSLAGGDDTQV.

The V gene is TRBV7-9, the J gene TRBJ2-5; D tentatively fits TRBD1 or TRBD2 (5 bases each). The CDR3 totals 14 residues. Germline V gives CDR1 SEHNR, CDR2 FQNEAQ (reference sequence). V gave up 11 bases and J gave up 2 bases, with 18 bases separating them. In DNA, the CDR3 is TGTGCCTCCAGGAGAGGGGCGGAGCAAGAGACCCAGTACTTC. Amino acid sequence: CASRRGAEQETQYF.

A remark on this clonotype: This CDR3 fails to terminate in the conserved phenylalanine or tryptophan, so it likely reflects a read error. Because the CDR3's place on the DNA is in doubt, the DNA is left out and the CDR3 is given as listed by TCRdb. The chain has TRBV7-2 and TRBJ2-3; TRBD2 was called by the table and not checked on the DNA. Both ends counted, the CDR3 spans 13 residues. Germline V gene data show CDR1 as SGHTA and CDR2 as FQGNSA. CDR3: CASSFGVAGDKDH.

Note on this clonotype: One junction end does not reproduce the germline sequence, and a read error may be involved. The chain joins TRBV7-8 to TRBJ2-7, with D unclear. This CDR3 has 14 residues. Germline loops: CDR1 SGHVS, CDR2 FQNEAQ. CDR3 DNA sequence: TGTGCCAGCAGCTTAGAGACTGATCCCTACGCGCAGTATTTC. Encoded protein: CASSLETDPYAQYF.

The DNA for the CDR3 is TGTGCCAGCAGCTTAGCGGAAGGGGCCGATACCAAGGATCAGTTCTTC. It encodes CASSLAEGADTKDQFF. The chain has TRBV7-2 and TRBJ2-1; tentative D call: TRBD1 (5 bases). Between the trimmed V and J ends, which lost 0 bases and 13 bases, there was a span of 22 bases. The CDR3 sequence is 16 residues long. Germline assignment: CDR1 SGHTA and CDR2 FQGNSA. Variable domain in full (rest from reference TRBV7-2 and TRBJ2-1): GAGVSQSPSNKVTEKGKDVELRCDPISGHTALYWYRQSLGQGLEFLIYFQGNSAPDKSGLPSDRFSAERTGGSVSTLTIQRTQQEDSAVYLCASSLAEGADTKDQFFGPGTRLTVL.

The V and J genes are TRBV2 and TRBJ2-7; D could derive from TRBD1 or TRBD2 (5 bases each). The CDR3 contains 14 residues. V dropped 10 bases and J dropped 8 bases, with 24 bases sitting between them. The germline V gene has CDR1 SNHLY and CDR2 FYNNEI. As DNA, the CDR3 is TGTGCCACCAGCGACCGGGGCACAGCCACCCAGCAGTACTTC. Residues: CATSDRGTATQQYF. Using reference TRBV2 and TRBJ2-7 for the parts outside the CDR3, the full variable domain is EPEVTQTPSHQVTQMGQEVILRCVPISNHLYFYWYRQILGQKVEFLVSFYNNEISEKSEIFDDQFSVERPDGSNFTLKIRSTKLEDSAMYFCATSDRGTATQQYFGPGTRLTVT.

This rearrangement joins TRBV11-2 to TRBJ2-3; a weak D match, TRBD2 (6 bases). This CDR3 has 13 residues. V shed 8 bases and J shed 7 bases, with 16 bases lying between them. Germline V lookup: CDR1 SGHAT, CDR2 FQNNGV. The CDR3 region has the DNA TGTGCCAGCGGCTGCGGTGGAGGGTATACGCAGTATTTT. Its translation is CASGCGGGYTQYF.

This chain links TRBV11-3 with TRBJ2-7; D perhaps matches TRBD1 (5 bases). CDR1 and CDR2 (germline): SGHNT, YENEEA. V lost 5 bases and J 2 bases, leaving 13 bases between the germline ends. The CDR3 has 14 amino acids. As DNA, the CDR3 is TGTGCCAGCAGCGTACGGGTGACAGCCTACGAGCAGTACTTC. It codes for CASSVRVTAYEQYF.

With regard to this clonotype: A much larger clone lies a single base off, so this may be a read error. It is likely a read error, because the conserved phenylalanine at the end of the CDR3 is missing. The J gene is TRBJ2-5, the V gene TRBV14; D is ambiguous. V was pared by 0 bases and J by 9 bases, with 14 bases between. Germline values: CDR1 SGHDN, CDR2 FVKESK. The length of the CDR3 is 14 residues. The CDR3 reads CASSQEGMGMAQYL. DNA for the CDR3: TGTGCCAGCAGCCAAGAGGGAATGGGGATGGCCCAGTACCTC.

The genes are TRBV7-2 and TRBJ2-5, with a possible D match to TRBD2 (6 bases). CDR3 size: 14 residues. Trimming cost V 5 bases and J 2 bases, with 12 bases left between them. The germline CDR1 and CDR2 sequences are SGHTA and FQGNSA. Here the CDR3 DNA reads TGTGCCAGCAGCAGAGCGGGCGAGCAAGAGACCCAGTACTTC. Translation: CASSRAGEQETQYF.

The CDR3 region has the DNA TGTGCCAGCAGCTTTCATCCAGACGGGACAGCCCTTTCACCCCTCCACTTT. Translated, it gives CASSFHPDGTALSPLHF. The chain joins TRBV7-8 to TRBJ1-6; TRBD1 matches at 7 bases. The CDR3 runs 17 residues. Unmatched junction bases numbered 14, after V lost 3 bases and J lost 9 bases. The germline V gene encodes CDR1 SGHVS and CDR2 FQNEAQ.

For this clonotype: A much larger clonotype is one base distant, so this may be a read error. V usage is TRBV5-4 and J usage is TRBJ2-3; TRBD2 aligns across 7 bases. In germline, CDR1 is SGHNT, CDR2 YYREEE (reference sequence). This CDR3 has 14 amino acids. CDR3 region: CASSLASGPDMQYF. The CDR3 coding sequence is TGTGCCAGCAGCTTAGCTAGCGGTCCCGATATGCAGTATTTT.

V and J are TRBV2 and TRBJ2-3; 10 bases map to TRBD2. With 6 bases clipped from V and 10 bases from J, the junction kept 10 bases outside the gene matches. The CDR3 has 14 residues. Per the germline V gene, CDR1 is SNHLY and CDR2 is FYNNEI. The CDR3 sequence is CASRLAGGHAPQYF. CDR3 in DNA: TGTGCCAGCAGGTTAGCGGGAGGTCACGCGCCGCAGTATTTT.

Remarks on this clonotype: One junction end does not reproduce the germline sequence, and a read error may be involved. The chain carries TRBV7-9 and TRBJ2-5; 7 bases match TRBD2. The CDR3 has 14 residues. Germline lookup yields CDR1 SEHNR and CDR2 FQNEAQ (reference sequence). CDR3 region: CASSLAGSQGTKFF. For the CDR3, the DNA is TGTGCCTCCAGCTTAGCGGGTAGCCAAGGGACCAAGTTCTTC.